Listed here is a single TCR beta chain. Original data processing: Researchers report that nucleated cell counts were estimated from reference gene primer amplification. Sequenced by immunoSEQ multiplex PCR; TCRdb stores in-frame clones only, minus some. The V and J calls and clone size are taken from that table; D and trimming were inferred from the DNA. This sample has approximately 130,000 clones, with 75% to 90% found just once. This specimen comes from a study of blood T cell repertoires in COVID-19. The overall study: Acute-phase and convalescent COVID-19 samples originated in the United States, Italy and Spain. From T cells, B-cell-depleted T cells, or PBMCs came the material, which was cDNA or gDNA.

CDR1 GTSNPN and CDR2 SVGIG come from the germline V gene (reference sequence). V lost 4 bases and J 2 bases, leaving 18 bases between the germline ends. The CDR3 covers 16 residues. V and J are TRBV30 and TRBJ2-1, with TRBD2 as a possible D gene (5 bases). The source material was peripheral blood. This sequence originates from a human donor in a cohort sampled during active COVID-19. The CDR3 coding sequence is TGTGCCTGGACTACCTACGGGAACAATGCCTACAATGAGCAGTTCTTC. Translating gives CAWTTYGNNAYNEQFF.